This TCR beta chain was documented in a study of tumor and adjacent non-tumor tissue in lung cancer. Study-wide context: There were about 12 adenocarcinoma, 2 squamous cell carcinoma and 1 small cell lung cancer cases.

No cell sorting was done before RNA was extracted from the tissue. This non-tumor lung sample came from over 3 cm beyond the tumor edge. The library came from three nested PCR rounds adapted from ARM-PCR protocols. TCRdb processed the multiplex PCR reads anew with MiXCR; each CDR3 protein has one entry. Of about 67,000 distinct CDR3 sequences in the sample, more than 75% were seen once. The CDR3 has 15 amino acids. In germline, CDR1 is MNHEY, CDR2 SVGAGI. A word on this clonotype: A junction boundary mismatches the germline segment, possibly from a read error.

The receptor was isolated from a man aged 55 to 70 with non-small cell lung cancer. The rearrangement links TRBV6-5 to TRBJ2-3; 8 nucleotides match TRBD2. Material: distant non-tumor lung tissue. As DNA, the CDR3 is TGTGCCAACAGTAGGGCTAGCGGGTGGGCAGATACGCAGTATTTT. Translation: CANSRASGWADTQYF.